This entry describes one TCR beta chain. The study ran its PCR with 60 Vbeta and 13 Jbeta primers. Libraries were prepared by immunoSEQ multiplex PCR; TCRdb keeps only in-frame clonotypes and omits some of them. The sample contains 95,000 to 110,000 clones, about three quarters of which appear only once. The CDR3 runs to 15 residues. From germline, CDR1 is SGHRS and CDR2 YFSETQ. V dropped 0 bases and J dropped 8 bases, with 15 bases sitting between them. The data were obtained in a study of cytomegalovirus exposure and HLA in healthy donors. This chain joins TRBV5-1 and TRBJ2-1; weak D call: TRBD2 (6 bases). The TCR was taken from a young woman in good health and CMV-seropositive. Material for sequencing was PBMCs. The CDR3 here is CASSLVRPGGDEQFF. CDR3 nucleotide sequence: TGCGCCAGCAGCTTGGTACGACCAGGCGGGGATGAGCAGTTCTTC.